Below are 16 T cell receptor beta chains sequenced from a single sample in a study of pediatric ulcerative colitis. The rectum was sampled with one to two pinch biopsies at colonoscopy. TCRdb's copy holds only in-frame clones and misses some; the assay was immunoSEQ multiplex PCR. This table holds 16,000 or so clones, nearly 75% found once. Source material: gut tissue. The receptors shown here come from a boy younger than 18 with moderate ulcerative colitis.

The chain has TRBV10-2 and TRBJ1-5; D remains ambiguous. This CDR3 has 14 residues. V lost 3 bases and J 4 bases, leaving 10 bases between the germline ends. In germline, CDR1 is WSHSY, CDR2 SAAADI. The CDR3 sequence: CASSDYGQNQPQHF. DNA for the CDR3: TGCGCCAGCAGTGATTACGGCCAAAATCAGCCCCAGCATTTT.

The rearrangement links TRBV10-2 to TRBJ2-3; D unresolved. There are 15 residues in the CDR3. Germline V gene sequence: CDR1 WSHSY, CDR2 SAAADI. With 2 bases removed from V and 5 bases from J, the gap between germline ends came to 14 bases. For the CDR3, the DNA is TGCGCCAGCAGTGAGACACTCGATCGGTTAGATACGCAGTATTTT. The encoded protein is CASSETLDRLDTQYF.

The CDR3 nucleotides are TGTGCCAGCAGCTTGGGGAGAGAGCAGTACTTC. Amino acid sequence: CASSLGREQYF. V usage is TRBV5-6 and J usage is TRBJ2-7; D remains ambiguous. CDR1 and CDR2 (germline): SGHDT, YYEEEE. The CDR3 covers 11 residues. V was trimmed by 0 bases and J by 7 bases, leaving 5 bases between them.

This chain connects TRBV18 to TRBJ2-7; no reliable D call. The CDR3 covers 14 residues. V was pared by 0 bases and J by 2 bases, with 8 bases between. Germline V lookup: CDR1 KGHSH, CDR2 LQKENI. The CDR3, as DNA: TGTGCCAGCTCACCACCGGAAGGAACCTACGAGCAGTACTTC. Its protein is CASSPPEGTYEQYF.

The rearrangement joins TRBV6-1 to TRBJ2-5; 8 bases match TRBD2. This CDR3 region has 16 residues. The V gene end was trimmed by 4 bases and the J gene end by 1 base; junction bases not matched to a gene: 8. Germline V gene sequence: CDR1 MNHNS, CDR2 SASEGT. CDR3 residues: CASSGGLAGGQETQYF. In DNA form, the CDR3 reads TGTGCCAGCAGTGGGGGACTTGCGGGGGGCCAAGAGACCCAGTACTTC.

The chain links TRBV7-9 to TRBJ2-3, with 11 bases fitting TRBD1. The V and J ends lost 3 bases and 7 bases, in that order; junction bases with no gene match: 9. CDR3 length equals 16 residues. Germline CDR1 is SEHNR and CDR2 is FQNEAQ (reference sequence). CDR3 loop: CASSLSRTGGWNTQYF. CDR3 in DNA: TGTGCCAGCAGCTTGTCGAGGACAGGGGGCTGGAATACGCAGTATTTT.

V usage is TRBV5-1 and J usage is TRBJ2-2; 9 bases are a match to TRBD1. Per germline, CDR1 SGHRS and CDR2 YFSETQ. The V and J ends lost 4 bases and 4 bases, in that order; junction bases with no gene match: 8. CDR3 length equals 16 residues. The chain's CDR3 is CASSPPGTGSTGELFF. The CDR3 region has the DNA TGCGCCAGCAGCCCCCCGGGGACAGGGAGCACCGGGGAGCTGTTTTTT.

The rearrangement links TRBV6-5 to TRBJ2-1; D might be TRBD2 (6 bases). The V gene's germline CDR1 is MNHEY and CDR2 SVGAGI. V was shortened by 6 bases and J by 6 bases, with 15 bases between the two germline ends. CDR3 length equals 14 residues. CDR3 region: CASSLPGLRNEQFF. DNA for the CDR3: TGTGCCAGCAGCCTACCGGGACTTCGCAATGAGCAGTTCTTC.

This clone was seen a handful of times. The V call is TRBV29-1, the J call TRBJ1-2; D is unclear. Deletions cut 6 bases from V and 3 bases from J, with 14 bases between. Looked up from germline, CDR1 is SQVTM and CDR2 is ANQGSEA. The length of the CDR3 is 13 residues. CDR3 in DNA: TGCAGCGTCGTAATCGCCCGGGACTATGGCTACACCTTC. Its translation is CSVVIARDYGYTF.

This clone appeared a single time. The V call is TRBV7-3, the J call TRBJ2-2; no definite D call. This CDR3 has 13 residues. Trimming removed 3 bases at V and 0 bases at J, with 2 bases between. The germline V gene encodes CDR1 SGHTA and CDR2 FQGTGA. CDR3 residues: CASSFANTGELFF. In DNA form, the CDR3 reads TGTGCCAGCAGCTTCGCGAACACCGGGGAGCTGTTTTTT.

CDR3 residues: CASSGGNGYTF. The CDR3 DNA reads as TGTGCCAGCAGTGGCGGGAATGGCTACACCTTC. The chain links TRBV6-4 to TRBJ1-2; D remains ambiguous. CDR3 length: 11 residues. Trimming left V 4 bases short and J 6 bases short, with 6 bases between. Germline assignment: CDR1 MRHNA and CDR2 SNTAGT.

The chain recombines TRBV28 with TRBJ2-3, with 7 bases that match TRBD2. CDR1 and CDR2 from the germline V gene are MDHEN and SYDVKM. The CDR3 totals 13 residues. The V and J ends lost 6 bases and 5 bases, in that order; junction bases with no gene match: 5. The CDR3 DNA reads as TGTGCCAGCAGCCGCGGGGGTGTAGATACGCAGTATTTT. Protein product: CASSRGGVDTQYF.

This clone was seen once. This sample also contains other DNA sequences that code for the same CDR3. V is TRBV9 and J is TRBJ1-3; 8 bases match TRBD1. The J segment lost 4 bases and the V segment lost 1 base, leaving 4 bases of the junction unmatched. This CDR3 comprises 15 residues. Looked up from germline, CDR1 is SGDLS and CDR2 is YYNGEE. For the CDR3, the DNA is TGTGCCAGCAGCGTACAGGGGGCCAAAGGAAACACCATATATTTT. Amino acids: CASSVQGAKGNTIYF.

CDR3 region: CASSFRETGELFF. The DNA for the CDR3 is TGTGCCAGCAGCTTTAGGGAAACCGGGGAGCTGTTTTTT. The chain couples TRBV7-3 to TRBJ2-2; D ambiguous. V lost 3 bases and J 5 bases, leaving 7 bases between the germline ends. From germline, CDR1 is SGHTA and CDR2 FQGTGA. This CDR3 region has 13 residues.

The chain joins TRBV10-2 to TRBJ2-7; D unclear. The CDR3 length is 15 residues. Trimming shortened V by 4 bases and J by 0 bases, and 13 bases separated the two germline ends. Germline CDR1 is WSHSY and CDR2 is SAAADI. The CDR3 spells CASSVSLLSSYEQYF. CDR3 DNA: TGCGCCAGCAGTGTTAGTCTTTTGAGCTCCTACGAGCAGTACTTC.

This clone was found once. CDR3 amino acids: CASSSGTDTDTQYF. CDR3 DNA: TGTGCCAGTAGTAGTGGGACAGACACAGATACGCAGTATTTT. The chain recombines TRBV19 with TRBJ2-3; 7 bases fit TRBD1. The germline gives CDR1 LNHDA, CDR2 SQIVND (reference sequence). There are 14 residues in the CDR3. Germline trimming cut 4 bases from V and 2 bases from J; bases unmatched to any gene: 3.